This TCR beta chain was sequenced in a study of blood T cell repertoires in COVID-19. This clone was seen just once. Other DNA sequences from this sample encode an identical CDR3 as well. The CDR3 is made up of 13 amino acids. Germline loops: CDR1 SGHKS, CDR2 YYEKEE (reference sequence). Trimming left V 3 bases short and J 1 base short, with 7 bases between. Original processing methods: Reference gene primer amplification yielded estimated nucleated cell counts. Profiled with immunoSEQ multiplex PCR; TCRdb holds only in-frame clones, not every one. The V and J calls and clone size were taken over from that table, and D and trimming were inferred from the DNA. The sample includes roughly 210,000 clones, approximately 81% of them seen just once. Patients of the Seattle cohort, enrolled during active infection, were followed longitudinally.

The sample taken for sequencing was peripheral blood. The chain has TRBV5-5 and TRBJ1-1; no clear D. This TCR came from a woman at least 80 years old with COVID-19, enrolled during active disease. CDR3 DNA: TGTGCCAGCAGCTCTCCGGGGAACACTGAAGCTTTCTTT. Amino acid sequence: CASSSPGNTEAFF. Together with reference TRBV5-5 and TRBJ1-1, the CDR3 gives the full variable domain: DAGVTQSPTHLIKTRGQQVTLRCSPISGHKSVSWYQQVLGQGPQFIFQYYEKEERGRGNFPDRFSARQFPNYSSELNVNALLLGDSALYLCASSSPGNTEAFFGQGTRLTVV.